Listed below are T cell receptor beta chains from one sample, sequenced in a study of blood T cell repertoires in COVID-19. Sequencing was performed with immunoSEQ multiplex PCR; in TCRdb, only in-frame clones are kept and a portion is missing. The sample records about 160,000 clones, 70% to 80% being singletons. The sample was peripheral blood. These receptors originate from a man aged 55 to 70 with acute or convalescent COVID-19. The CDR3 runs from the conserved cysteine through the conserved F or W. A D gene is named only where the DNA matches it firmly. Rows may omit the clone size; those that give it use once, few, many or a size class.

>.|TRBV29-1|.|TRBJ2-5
CSVQGGTETQYF
TGCAGCGTTCAGGGGGGTACGGAGACCCAGTACTTC
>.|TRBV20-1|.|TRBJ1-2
CSASRGNDNYGYTF
TGCAGTGCTAGTCGAGGGAATGATAACTATGGCTACACCTTC
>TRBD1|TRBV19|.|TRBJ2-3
CASSSPTGLSTDTQYF
TGTGCCAGTAGTTCCCCGACAGGGTTGAGCACAGATACGCAGTATTTT
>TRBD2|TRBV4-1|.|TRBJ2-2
CASSPLQRGINTGELFF
TGCGCCAGCAGCCCTTTACAGCGGGGGATTAACACCGGGGAGCTGTTTTTT
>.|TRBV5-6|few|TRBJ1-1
CASSLTVNTEAFF
TGTGCCAGCAGCTTGACTGTGAACACTGAAGCTTTCTTT
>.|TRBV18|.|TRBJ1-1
CASSPTVKKNTEAFF
TGTGCCAGCTCACCGACAGTAAAAAAGAACACTGAAGCTTTCTTT
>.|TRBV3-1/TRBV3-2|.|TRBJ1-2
CASSQVNTRGVFDGYTF
TGTGCCAGCAGCCAAGTCAATACCCGGGGGGTGTTTGATGGCTACACCTTC
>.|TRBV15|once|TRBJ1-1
CATSRTTMNTEAFF
TGTGCCACCAGCAGGACGACAATGAACACTGAAGCTTTCTTT
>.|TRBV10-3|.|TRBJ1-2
CAISESSRVGERGYTF
TGTGCCATCAGTGAGTCTTCGAGGGTCGGGGAACGCGGCTACACCTTC
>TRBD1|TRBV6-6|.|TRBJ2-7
CASSTQQGSSYEQYF
TGTGCCAGCAGTACGCAACAGGGGTCCTCCTACGAGCAGTACTTC
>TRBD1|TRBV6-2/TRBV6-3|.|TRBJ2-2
CASSPDRGKNTGELFF
TGTGCCAGCAGCCCGGACAGGGGGAAGAACACCGGGGAGCTGTTTTTT
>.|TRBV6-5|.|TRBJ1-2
CASSREQGLYYGYTF
TGTGCCAGCAGTCGAGAACAGGGTTTGTACTATGGCTACACCTTC
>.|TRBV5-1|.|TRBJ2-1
CASRVLGDNEQFF
TGCGCCAGCAGAGTACTAGGCGACAATGAGCAGTTCTTC
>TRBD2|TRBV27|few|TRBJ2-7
CASSLGLAGVEQYF
TGTGCCAGCAGTTTGGGACTAGCGGGGGTTGAGCAGTACTTC
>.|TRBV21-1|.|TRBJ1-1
CASNSKGQRNTEAFF
TGTGCCAGCAATTCCAAGGGACAGAGAAACACTGAAGCTTTCTTT
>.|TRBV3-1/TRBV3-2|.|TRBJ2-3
CAARGRTDTQYF
TGTGCCGCCCGAGGGAGGACAGATACGCAGTATTTT
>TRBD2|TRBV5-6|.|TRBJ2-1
CASSFLAGDYNEQFF
TGTGCCAGCAGCTTCCTAGCGGGGGACTACAATGAGCAGTTCTTC
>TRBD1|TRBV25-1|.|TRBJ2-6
CASSGRDSLFSGANVLTF
TGTGCCAGCAGTGGACGGGACAGCCTTTTCTCTGGGGCCAACGTCCTGACTTTC
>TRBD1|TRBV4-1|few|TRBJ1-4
CASSLGQGVEKLFF
TGCGCCAGCAGCCTTGGACAGGGGGTCGAAAAACTGTTTTTT
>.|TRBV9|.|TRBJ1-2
CASSVEVIWRQTNYGYTF
TGTGCCAGCAGCGTAGAAGTAATATGGAGACAGACGAACTATGGCTACACCTTC
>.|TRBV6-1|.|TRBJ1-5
CASSEEREQPQHF
TGTGCCAGCAGTGAAGAGAGGGAACAGCCCCAGCATTTT
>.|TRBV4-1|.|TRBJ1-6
CASSQGSSYNSPLHF
TGCGCCAGCAGCCAGGGGAGCTCCTATAATTCACCCCTCCACTTT
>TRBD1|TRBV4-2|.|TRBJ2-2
CASSQDSGGAWNTGELFF
TGTGCCAGCAGCCAAGATTCAGGGGGCGCTTGGAACACCGGGGAGCTGTTTTTT
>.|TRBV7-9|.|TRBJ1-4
CASNPGANEKLFF
TGTGCCAGCAATCCAGGGGCTAATGAAAAACTGTTTTTT
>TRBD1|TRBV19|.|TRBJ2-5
CASSRDRVETQYF
TGTGCCAGTAGTCGGGACAGGGTGGAGACCCAGTACTTC
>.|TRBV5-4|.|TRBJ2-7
CASRSQGGADYEQYF
TGTGCCAGCAGATCCCAGGGGGGCGCCGATTACGAGCAGTACTTC